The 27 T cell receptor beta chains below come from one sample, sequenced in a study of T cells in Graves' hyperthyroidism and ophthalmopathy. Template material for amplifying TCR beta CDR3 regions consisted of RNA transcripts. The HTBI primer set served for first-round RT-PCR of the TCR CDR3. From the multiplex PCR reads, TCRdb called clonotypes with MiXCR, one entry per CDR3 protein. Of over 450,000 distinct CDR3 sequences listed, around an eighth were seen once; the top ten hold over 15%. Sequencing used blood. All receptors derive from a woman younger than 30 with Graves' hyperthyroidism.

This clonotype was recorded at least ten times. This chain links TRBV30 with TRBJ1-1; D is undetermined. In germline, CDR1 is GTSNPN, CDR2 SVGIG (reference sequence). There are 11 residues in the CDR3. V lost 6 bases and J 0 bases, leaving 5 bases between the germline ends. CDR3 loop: CACGLNTEAFF. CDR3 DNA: TGTGCCTGTGGATTGAACACTGAAGCTTTCTTT. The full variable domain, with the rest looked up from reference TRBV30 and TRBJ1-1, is SQTIHQWPATLVQPVGSPLSLECTVEGTSNPNLYWYRQAAGRGLQLLFYSVGIGQISSEVPQNLSASRPQDRQFILSSKKLLLSDSGFYLCACGLNTEAFFGQGTRLTVV.

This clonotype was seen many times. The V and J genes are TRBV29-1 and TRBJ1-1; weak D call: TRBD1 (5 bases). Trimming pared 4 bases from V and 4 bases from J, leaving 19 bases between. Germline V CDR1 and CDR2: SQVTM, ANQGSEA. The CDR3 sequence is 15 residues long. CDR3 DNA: TGCAGCGTTGCCGGAGAGCGGGTTGGGGGCACTGAAGCTTTCTTT. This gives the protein CSVAGERVGGTEAFF.

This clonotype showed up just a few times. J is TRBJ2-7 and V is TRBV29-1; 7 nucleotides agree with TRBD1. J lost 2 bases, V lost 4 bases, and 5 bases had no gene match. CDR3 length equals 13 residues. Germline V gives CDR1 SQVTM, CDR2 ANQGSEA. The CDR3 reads CSVGQGETYEQYF. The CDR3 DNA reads TGCAGCGTTGGCCAGGGGGAAACCTACGAGCAGTACTTC.

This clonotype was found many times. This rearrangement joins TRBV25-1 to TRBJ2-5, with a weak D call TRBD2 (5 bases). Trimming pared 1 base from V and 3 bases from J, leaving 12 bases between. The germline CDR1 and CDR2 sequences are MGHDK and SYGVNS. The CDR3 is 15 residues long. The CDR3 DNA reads TGTGCCAGCAGTGAATTACCTGGAGGTGAAGAGACCCAGTACTTC. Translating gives CASSELPGGEETQYF.

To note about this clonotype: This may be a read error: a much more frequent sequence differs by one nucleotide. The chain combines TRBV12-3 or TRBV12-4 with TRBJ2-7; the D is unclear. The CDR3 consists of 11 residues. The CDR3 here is CASSLALEQCF. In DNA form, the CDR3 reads TGTGCCAGCAGTTTAGCGCTCGAGCAGTGCTTC.

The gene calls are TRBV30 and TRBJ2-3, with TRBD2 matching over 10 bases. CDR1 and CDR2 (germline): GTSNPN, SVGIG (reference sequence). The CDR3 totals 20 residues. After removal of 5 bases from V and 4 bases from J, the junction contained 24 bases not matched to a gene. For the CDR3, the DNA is TGTGCCTGGGTTCTTCCGGGACTAGCGAGCGGCGTCCCATCTCCAGATACGCAGTATTTT. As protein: CAWVLPGLASGVPSPDTQYF.

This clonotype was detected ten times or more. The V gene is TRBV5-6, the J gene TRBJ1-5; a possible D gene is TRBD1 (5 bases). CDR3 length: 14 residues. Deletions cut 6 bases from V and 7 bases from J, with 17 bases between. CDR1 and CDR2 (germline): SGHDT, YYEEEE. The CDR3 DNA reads TGTGCCAGCACCTCCTCGGCCAGGGACCAGCCCCAGCATTTT. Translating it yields CASTSSARDQPQHF.

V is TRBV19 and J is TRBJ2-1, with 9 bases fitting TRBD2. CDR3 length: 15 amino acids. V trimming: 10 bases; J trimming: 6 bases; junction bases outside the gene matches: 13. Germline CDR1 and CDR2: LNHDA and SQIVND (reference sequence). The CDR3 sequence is CATQAYAGGPNEQFF. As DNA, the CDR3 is TGTGCCACCCAAGCCTATGCGGGAGGGCCCAATGAGCAGTTCTTC. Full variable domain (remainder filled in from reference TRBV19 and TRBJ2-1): DGGITQSPKYLFRKEGQNVTLSCEQNLNHDAMYWYRQDPGQGLRLIYYSQIVNDFQKGDIAEGYSVSREKKESFPLTVTSAQKNPTAFYLCATQAYAGGPNEQFFGPGTRLTVL.

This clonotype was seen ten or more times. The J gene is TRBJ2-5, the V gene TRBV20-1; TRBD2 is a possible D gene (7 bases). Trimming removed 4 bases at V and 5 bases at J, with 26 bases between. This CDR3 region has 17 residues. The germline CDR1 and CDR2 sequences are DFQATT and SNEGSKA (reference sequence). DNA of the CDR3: TGCAGTGCTACTCGCGGGAGAGGGGGAGTATTGGGGGAGACCCAGTACTTC. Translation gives CSATRGRGGVLGETQYF.

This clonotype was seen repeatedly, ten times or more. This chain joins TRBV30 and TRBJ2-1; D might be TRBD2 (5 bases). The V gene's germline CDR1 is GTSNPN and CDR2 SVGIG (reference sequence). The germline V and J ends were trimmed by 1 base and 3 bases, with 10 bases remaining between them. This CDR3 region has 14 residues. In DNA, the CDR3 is TGTGCCTGGAGTGACCAGCGGAGCTACAATGAGCAGTTCTTC. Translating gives CAWSDQRSYNEQFF.

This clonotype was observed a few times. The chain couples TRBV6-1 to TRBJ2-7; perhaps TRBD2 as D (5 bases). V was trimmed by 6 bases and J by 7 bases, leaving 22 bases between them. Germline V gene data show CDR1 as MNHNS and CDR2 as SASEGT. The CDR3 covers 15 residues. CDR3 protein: CASSPGGGSLGEQYV. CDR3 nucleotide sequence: TGTGCCAGCAGCCCCGGAGGCGGCTCTCTGGGTGAGCAGTACGTC.

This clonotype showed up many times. For the CDR3, the DNA is TGTGCCAGCAGCTTCGGACAGTTGCAAGAGACCCAGTACTTC. Translating gives CASSFGQLQETQYF. The rearrangement uses TRBV7-9 and TRBJ2-5, with D possibly matching TRBD1 (6 bases). The ends were cut back, 3 bases at V and 2 bases at J, with 10 bases in the middle. Germline lookup yields CDR1 SEHNR and CDR2 FQNEAQ (reference sequence). This CDR3 has 14 amino acids.

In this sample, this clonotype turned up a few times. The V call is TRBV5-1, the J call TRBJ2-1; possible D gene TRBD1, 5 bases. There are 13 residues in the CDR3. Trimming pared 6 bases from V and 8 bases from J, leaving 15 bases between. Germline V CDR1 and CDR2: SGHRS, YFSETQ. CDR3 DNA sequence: TGCGCCAGCAATCCCCACAGGTCTCATGAGCAGTTCTTC. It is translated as CASNPHRSHEQFF.

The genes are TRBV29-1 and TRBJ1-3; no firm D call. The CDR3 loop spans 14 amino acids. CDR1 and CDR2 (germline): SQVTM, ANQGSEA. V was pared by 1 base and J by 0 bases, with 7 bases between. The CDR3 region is CSVEGRLSGNTIYF. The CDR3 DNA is TGCAGCGTTGAAGGCAGACTCTCTGGAAACACCATATATTTT.

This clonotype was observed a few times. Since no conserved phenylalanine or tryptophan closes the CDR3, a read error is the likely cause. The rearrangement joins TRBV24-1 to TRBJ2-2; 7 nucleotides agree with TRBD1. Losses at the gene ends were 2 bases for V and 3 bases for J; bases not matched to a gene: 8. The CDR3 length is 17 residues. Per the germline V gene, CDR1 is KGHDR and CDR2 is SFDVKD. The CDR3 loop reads CATSDSTGTEYTGELFL. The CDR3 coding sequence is TGTGCCACCAGTGATTCCACCGGGACAGAGTACACCGGGGAGCTGTTTCTT.

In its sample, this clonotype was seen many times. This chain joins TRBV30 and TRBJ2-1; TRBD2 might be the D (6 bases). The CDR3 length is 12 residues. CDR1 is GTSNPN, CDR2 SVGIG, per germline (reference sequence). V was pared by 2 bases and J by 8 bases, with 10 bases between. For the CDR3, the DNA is TGTGCCTGGAGTCTCGGGACTTATGAGCAGTTCTTC. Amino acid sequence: CAWSLGTYEQFF.

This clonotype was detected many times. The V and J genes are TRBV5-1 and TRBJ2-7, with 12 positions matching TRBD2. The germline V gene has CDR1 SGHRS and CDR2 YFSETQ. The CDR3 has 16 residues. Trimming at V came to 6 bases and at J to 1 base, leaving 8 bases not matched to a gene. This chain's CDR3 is CASKELAGGRSYEQYF. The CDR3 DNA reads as TGCGCCAGCAAAGAACTAGCGGGAGGCCGATCCTACGAGCAGTACTTC. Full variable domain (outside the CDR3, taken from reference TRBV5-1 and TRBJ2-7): KAGVTQTPRYLIKTRGQQVTLSCSPISGHRSVSWYQQTPGQGLQFLFEYFSETQRNKGNFPGRFSGRQFSNSRSEMNVSTLELGDSALYLCASKELAGGRSYEQYFGPGTRLTVT.

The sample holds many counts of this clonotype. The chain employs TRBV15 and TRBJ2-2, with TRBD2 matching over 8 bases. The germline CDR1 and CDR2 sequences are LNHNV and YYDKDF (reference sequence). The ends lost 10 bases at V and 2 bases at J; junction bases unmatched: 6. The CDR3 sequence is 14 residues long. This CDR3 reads CAIKAGGNTGELFF. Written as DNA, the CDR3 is TGTGCCATCAAGGCGGGGGGAAACACCGGGGAGCTGTTTTTT.

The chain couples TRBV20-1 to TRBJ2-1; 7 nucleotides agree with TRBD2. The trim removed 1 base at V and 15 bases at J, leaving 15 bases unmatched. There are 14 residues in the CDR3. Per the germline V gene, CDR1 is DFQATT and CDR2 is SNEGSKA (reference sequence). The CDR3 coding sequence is TGCAGTGCTAGAGTCGGTAGCGGGCGGGATTCCCCGTTCTTC. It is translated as CSARVGSGRDSPFF.

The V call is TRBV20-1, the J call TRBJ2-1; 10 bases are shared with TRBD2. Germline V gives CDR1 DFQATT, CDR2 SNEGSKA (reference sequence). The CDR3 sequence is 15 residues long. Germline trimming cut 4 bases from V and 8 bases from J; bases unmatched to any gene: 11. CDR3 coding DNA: TGCAGTGCTACACCAGCGGGAGGGATTCACGATGAGCAGTTCTTC. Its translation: CSATPAGGIHDEQFF.

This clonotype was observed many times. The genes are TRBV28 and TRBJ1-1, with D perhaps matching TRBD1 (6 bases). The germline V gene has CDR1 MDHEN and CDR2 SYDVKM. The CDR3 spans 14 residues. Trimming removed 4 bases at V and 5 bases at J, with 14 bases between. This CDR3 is CASSSPQGWTEAFF. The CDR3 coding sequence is TGTGCCAGCAGTTCTCCACAGGGTTGGACTGAAGCTTTCTTT.

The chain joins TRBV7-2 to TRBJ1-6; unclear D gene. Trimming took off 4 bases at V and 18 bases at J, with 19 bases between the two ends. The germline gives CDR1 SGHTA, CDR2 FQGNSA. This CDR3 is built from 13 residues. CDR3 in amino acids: CASSSMDVRSRHF. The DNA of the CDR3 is TGTGCCAGCAGCTCAATGGATGTTCGATCCCGCCACTTT. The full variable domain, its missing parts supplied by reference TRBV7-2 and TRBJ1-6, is GAGVSQSPSNKVTEKGKDVELRCDPISGHTALYWYRQSLGQGLEFLIYFQGNSAPDKSGLPSDRFSAERTGGSVSTLTIQRTQQEDSAVYLCASSSMDVRSRHFGNGTRLTVT.

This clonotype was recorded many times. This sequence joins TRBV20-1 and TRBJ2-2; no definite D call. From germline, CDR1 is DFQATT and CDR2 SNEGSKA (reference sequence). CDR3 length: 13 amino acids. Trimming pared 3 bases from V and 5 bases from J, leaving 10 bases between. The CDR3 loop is CSASSPGTGELFF. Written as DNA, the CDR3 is TGCAGTGCTAGCTCCCCCGGTACCGGGGAGCTGTTTTTT.

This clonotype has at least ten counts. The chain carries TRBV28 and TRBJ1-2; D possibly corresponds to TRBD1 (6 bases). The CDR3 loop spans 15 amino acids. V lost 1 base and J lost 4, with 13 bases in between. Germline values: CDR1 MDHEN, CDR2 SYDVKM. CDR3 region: CASSLSGARVYGYTF. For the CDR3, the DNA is TGTGCCAGCAGTTTATCGGGGGCTCGGGTCTATGGCTACACCTTC.

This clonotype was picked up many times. The CDR3 here is CASSLAGTLNRNTIYF. In DNA form, the CDR3 reads TGTGCCAGCAGTTTAGCGGGGACACTGAATAGAAACACCATATATTTT. This chain uses TRBV12-3 or TRBV12-4 with TRBJ1-3, with D possibly TRBD1 on 6 matching bases. The CDR3 extends over 16 amino acids. Trimming removed 0 bases from V and 5 bases from J, with 14 bases in between.

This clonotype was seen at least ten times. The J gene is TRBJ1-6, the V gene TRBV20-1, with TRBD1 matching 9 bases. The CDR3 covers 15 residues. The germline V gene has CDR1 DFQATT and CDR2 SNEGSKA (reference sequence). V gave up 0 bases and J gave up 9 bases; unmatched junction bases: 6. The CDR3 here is CSARDSGQGGSPLHF. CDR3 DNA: TGCAGTGCTAGAGATTCGGGACAGGGAGGTTCACCCCTCCACTTT.

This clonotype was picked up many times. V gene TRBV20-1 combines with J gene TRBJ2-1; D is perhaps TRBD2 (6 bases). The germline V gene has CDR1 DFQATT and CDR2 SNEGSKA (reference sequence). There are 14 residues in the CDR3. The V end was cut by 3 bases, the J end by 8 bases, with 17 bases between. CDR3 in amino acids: CSASGRSLGDEQFF. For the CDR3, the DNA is TGCAGTGCTAGCGGGAGATCACTTGGGGATGAGCAGTTCTTC.